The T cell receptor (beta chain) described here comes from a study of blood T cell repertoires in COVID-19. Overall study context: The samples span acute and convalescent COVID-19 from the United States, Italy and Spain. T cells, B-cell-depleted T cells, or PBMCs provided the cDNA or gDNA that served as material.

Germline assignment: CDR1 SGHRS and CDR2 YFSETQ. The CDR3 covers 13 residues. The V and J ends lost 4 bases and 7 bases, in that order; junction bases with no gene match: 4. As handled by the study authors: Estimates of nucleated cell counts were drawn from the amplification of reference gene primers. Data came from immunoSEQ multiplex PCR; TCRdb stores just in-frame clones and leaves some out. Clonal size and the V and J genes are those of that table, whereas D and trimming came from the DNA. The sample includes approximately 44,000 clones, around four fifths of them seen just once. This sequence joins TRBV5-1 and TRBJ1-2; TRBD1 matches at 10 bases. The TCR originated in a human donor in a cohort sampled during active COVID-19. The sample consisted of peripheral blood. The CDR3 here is CASSPGQGLGYTF. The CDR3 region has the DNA TGCGCCAGCAGCCCGGGACAGGGGCTTGGCTACACCTTC.